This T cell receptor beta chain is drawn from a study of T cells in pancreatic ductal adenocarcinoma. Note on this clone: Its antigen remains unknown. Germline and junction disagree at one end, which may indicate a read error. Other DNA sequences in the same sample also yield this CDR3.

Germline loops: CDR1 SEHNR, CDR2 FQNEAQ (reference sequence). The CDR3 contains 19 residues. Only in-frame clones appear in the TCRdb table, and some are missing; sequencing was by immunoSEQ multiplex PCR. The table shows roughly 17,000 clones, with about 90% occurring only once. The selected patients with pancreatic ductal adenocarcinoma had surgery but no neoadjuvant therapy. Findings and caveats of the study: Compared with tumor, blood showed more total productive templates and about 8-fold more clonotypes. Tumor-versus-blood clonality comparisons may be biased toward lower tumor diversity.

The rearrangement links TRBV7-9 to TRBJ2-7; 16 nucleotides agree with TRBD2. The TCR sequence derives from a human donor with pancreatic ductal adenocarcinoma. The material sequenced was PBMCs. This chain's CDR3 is CASSLYGTSGRARSYEQYF. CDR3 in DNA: TGTGCCAGTAGCTTATACGGGACTAGCGGGAGGGCCAGGTCCTACGAGCAGTACTTC.